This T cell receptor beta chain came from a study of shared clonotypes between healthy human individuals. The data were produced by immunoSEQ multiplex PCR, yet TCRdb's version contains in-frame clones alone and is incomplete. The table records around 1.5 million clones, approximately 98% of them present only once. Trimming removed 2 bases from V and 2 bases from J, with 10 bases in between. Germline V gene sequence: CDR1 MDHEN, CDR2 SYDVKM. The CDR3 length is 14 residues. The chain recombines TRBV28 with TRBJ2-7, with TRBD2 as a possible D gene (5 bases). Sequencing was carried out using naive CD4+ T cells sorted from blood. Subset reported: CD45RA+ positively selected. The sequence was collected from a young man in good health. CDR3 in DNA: TGTGCCAGCAGTTTAGGACTCCAAACCTACGAGCAGTACTTC. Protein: CASSLGLQTYEQYF.